This TCR beta chain was identified during a study of blood T cell repertoires in COVID-19 (TCRdb year 2020). In the study overall: Samples from collaborators originated in the United States, Italy and Spain and spanned both the acute and convalescent phases of COVID-19. The prospective study material was composed of cDNA or gDNA derived from T cells, B-cell-depleted T cells, or PBMCs. The dataset comprised deeply sampled blood TCRbeta repertoires from subjects exposed to, actively infected with, or recovered from COVID-19. The repertoires were released in a freely available public database intended as a resource for research on the immune response to SARS-CoV-2. The samples were drawn from two sources: the first 160 participants of the ongoing ImmuneRACE study, and 1,200 or so subjects contributed by 6 global collaborators. Sample metadata almost always included a de-identified subject ID, COVID-19 status, age in years and sex. HLA class I and class II types, where available, came from metadata supplied by the sample provider rather than from assay-based typing.

Study-wide conclusions, independent of this receptor: Clinical and demographic metadata were provided uncurated, with the amount varying by source and participant.

A second Seattle source provided samples from volunteer blood donors who had recovered from COVID-19. The collaborating institutions used their own protocols to collect whole blood in K2EDTA tubes. For TCRbeta analysis, collaborator samples were shipped as frozen whole blood, as isolated PBMCs, or as DNA extracted from either sample type. On this clone itself: Its antigen has not been determined. No per-base quality is available; no much larger clone lies one base away.

TCRbeta CDR3 regions were amplified from genomic DNA by means of the immunoSEQ Assay, a bias-controlled multiplex PCR. As for how the authors treated the data: Within the assay, amplification of reference gene primers was used to estimate how many nucleated cells each sample contained. To quantify the absolute abundance of each unique TCRbeta CDR3 rearrangement, sequence reads were collapsed and filtered. For each sample, productive Simpson clonality was calculated as the square root of Simpson's diversity index over productive rearrangements. The clones in this table, taken by TCRdb from immuneACCESS, are in-frame only. Not every clone is retained; where verified, under half of the shortfall comes from an unresolved V gene, and the cause of the rest is unknown. The DNA gave D and trimming, while V, J and clone size come from that table. For this sample the table gives a few hundred thousand clones, of which roughly 80% were detected only once. About 4.9% of the sample belongs to the ten largest clones.

This receptor was identified in a man aged 55 to 70 who had recovered from COVID-19. Sequenced sample: peripheral blood.

The CDR3 protein: CASTSPLGLAGGNEQFF. Here is the DNA: TGTGCCAGCACCTCACCCCTGGGGCTAGCGGGAGGAAATGAGCAGTTCTTC. The chain is assembled from TRBV27 and TRBJ2-1, and TRBD2 aligns with 11 junction nucleotides. The germline V gene (reference sequence) yields MNHEY for CDR1 and SMNVEV for CDR2. The CDR3 covers 17 residues, taking in both the cysteine and the phenylalanine. Only the CDR3 part of the read is kept: 51 bases, read in frame from the first base. The V end gives up 7 bases and the J end 7 bases, leaving 15 bases in the junction not matched to a gene.